Following are 26 T cell receptor beta chains from one sample sequenced in a study of cytomegalovirus exposure and HLA in healthy donors. PCR used 60 Vbeta primers and 13 Jbeta primers. The repertoire was sequenced with immunoSEQ multiplex PCR; TCRdb's copy has only in-frame clones and lacks some. This sample carries 68,000 or so clones, around 80% of them seen once, and the ten largest clones take 4% to 5.5%. The sample comprised PBMCs. The receptors derive from a woman between 25 and 40 years old in good health and CMV-seronegative.

The chain employs TRBV4-3 and TRBJ1-2; no reliable D call. The germline V and J ends were trimmed by 1 base and 4 bases, with 16 bases remaining between them. CDR3 length: 16 residues. Germline V gives CDR1 LGHNA, CDR2 YSLEER. The CDR3 DNA sequence: TGCGCCAGCAGCCAAGGTCAGGTTTTCGAGTCCTATGGCTACACCTTC. Translation: CASSQGQVFESYGYTF.

CDR3 region: CASSQDPGQSYGYTF. CDR3 sequence (DNA): TGCGCCAGCAGCCAAGACCCGGGACAGTCTTATGGCTACACCTTC. The chain has TRBV4-1 and TRBJ1-2, with 7 bases identical to TRBD1. CDR1 MGHRA and CDR2 YSYEKL come from the germline V gene. V was clipped by 0 bases and J by 5 bases; unmatched bases: 6. The CDR3 is 15 residues long.

V is TRBV6-5 and J is TRBJ2-7; tentative D call: TRBD1 (6 bases). The CDR3 is 14 amino acids. V was cut by 6 bases and J by 5 bases, with 17 bases left in between. Germline V gene data show CDR1 as MNHEY and CDR2 as SVGAGI. CDR3 loop: CASRQVGRGNEQYF. The CDR3 DNA reads as TGTGCCAGCAGGCAAGTGGGCAGGGGCAACGAGCAGTACTTC.

This clone came up many times. The chain uses TRBV6-1 and TRBJ2-7; the D gene is possibly TRBD1 (6 bases). CDR1 is MNHNS and CDR2 is SASEGT in the germline V gene. With 3 bases removed from V and 6 bases from J, the gap between germline ends came to 12 bases. The CDR3 has 13 amino acids. The CDR3 nucleotides read TGTGCCAGCAGTGATGGGCCACAGGGCGAGCAGTACTTC. Protein sequence: CASSDGPQGEQYF.

This clone was detected a few times. The CDR3 loop reads CAISPGTGEEEQYF. The CDR3 coding sequence is TGTGCCATCAGCCCCGGGACAGGCGAAGAGGAGCAGTACTTC. The chain carries TRBV10-3 and TRBJ2-7, with TRBD1 matching over 8 bases. CDR3 length: 14 residues. V lost 6 bases to trimming and J lost 7 bases; unmatched junction nucleotides: 11. CDR1 is ENHRY and CDR2 is SYGVKD in the germline V gene.

This rearrangement joins TRBV7-9 to TRBJ2-3, with TRBD2 identical over 7 bases. Germline V gene lookup returns CDR1 SEHNR and CDR2 FQNEAQ (reference sequence). The CDR3 loop spans 14 amino acids. V lost 4 bases, J lost 5 bases, and 6 bases stayed unmatched. The CDR3 nucleotides are TGTGCCAGCAGCTCCCGGACTAGAGGAGATACGCAGTATTTT. Translating it yields CASSSRTRGDTQYF.

The V and J genes are TRBV6-5 and TRBJ2-3; 7 bases align to TRBD2. The CDR3 consists of 14 residues. Germline V gene data show CDR1 as MNHEY and CDR2 as SVGAGI. With 5 bases clipped from V and 4 bases from J, the junction kept 6 bases outside the gene matches. CDR3 DNA: TGTGCCAGCAGTCCGACGGGGAGGGCAGATACGCAGTATTTT. Residues: CASSPTGRADTQYF.

This chain connects TRBV4-1 to TRBJ2-2, with D possibly matching TRBD1 (5 bases). V was pared by 0 bases and J by 2 bases, with 10 bases between. The germline V gene has CDR1 MGHRA and CDR2 YSYEKL. CDR3 size: 16 residues. The CDR3 sequence is CASSQEGAINTGELFF. As DNA, the CDR3 is TGCGCCAGCAGCCAAGAAGGGGCCATTAACACCGGGGAGCTGTTTTTT.

This clone was picked up a small number of times. The chain recombines TRBV2 with TRBJ1-2; 8 bases line up with TRBD1. The trim removed 2 bases at V and 4 bases at J, leaving 3 bases unmatched. In germline, CDR1 is SNHLY, CDR2 FYNNEI. The CDR3 runs to 14 residues. The CDR3 protein is CASSESDRGYGYTF. CDR3 in DNA: TGTGCCAGCAGTGAATCTGACAGGGGCTATGGCTACACCTTC.

In the case of this clone: Germline and junction disagree at one end, which may indicate a read error. This chain connects TRBV7-7 to TRBJ2-3, with D perhaps TRBD2 (5 bases). Germline lookup yields CDR1 SSHAT and CDR2 FNYEAQ (reference sequence). The CDR3 loop spans 20 amino acids. The CDR3 DNA reads as TGTGCTAGCAGCCTATACCCCAAACCCGCGGTGGGAGATGAAACAGATACGCAGTATTTT. Translation: CASSLYPKPAVGDETDTQYF.

This CDR3 reads CASSAGMTNEKLFF. CDR3 nucleotides: TGTGCCAGCTCAGCGGGGATGACTAATGAAAAACTGTTTTTT. The rearrangement uses TRBV18 and TRBJ1-4; D not resolved. Germline V gene lookup returns CDR1 KGHSH and CDR2 LQKENI. The CDR3 spans 14 residues. V lost 5 bases, J lost 2 bases, and 9 bases lay in between. The variable domain in full, completed from reference TRBV18 and TRBJ1-4, reads NAGVMQNPRHLVRRRGQEARLRCSPMKGHSHVYWYRQLPEEGLKFMVYLQKENIIDESGMPKERFSAEFPKEGPSILRIQQVVRGDSAAYFCASSAGMTNEKLFFGSGTQLSVL.

V gene TRBV9 combines with J gene TRBJ2-7; 14 bases are shared with TRBD2. Germline loops: CDR1 SGDLS, CDR2 YYNGEE. The junction had 8 bases not matched to a gene; V was cut back by 3 bases and J by 6 bases. The CDR3 is made up of 16 amino acids. DNA of the CDR3: TGTGCCAGCAGCGATCCGGGGACTAGCGGGAGTAGCGAGCAGTACTTC. Translation: CASSDPGTSGSSEQYF.

The chain joins TRBV20-1 to TRBJ1-5; the D is unclear. The CDR3 sequence is 11 residues long. Germline V gene lookup returns CDR1 DFQATT and CDR2 SNEGSKA (reference sequence). Trimming removed 5 bases from V and 9 bases from J, with 11 bases in between. CDR3 DNA: TGCAGTGCTGGAGGCAGTCGGCCCCAGCATTTT. Its protein is CSAGGSRPQHF.

The count of this clone is one. The chain links TRBV28 to TRBJ1-6, with TRBD1 matching 9 bases. This CDR3 contains 14 residues. Germline assignment: CDR1 MDHEN and CDR2 SYDVKM. With 6 bases clipped from V and 9 bases from J, the junction kept 6 bases outside the gene matches. CDR3 region: CASRQGAIRSPLHF. CDR3 sequence (DNA): TGTGCCAGCAGACAGGGGGCGATACGTTCACCCCTCCACTTT.

The CDR3 region is CASSLDRNEQFF. CDR3 in DNA: TGTGCCAGCAGCTTAGATCGCAATGAGCAGTTCTTC. J is TRBJ2-1 and V is TRBV7-2; D not certain. Germline V gene sequence: CDR1 SGHTA, CDR2 FQGNSA. There are 12 residues in the CDR3. V was trimmed by 1 base and J by 6 bases, leaving 4 bases between them.

This rearrangement joins TRBV5-4 to TRBJ2-7; D might be TRBD1 (6 bases). CDR3 length equals 13 residues. V was clipped by 3 bases and J by 5 bases, with 12 bases between them. In germline, CDR1 is SGHNT, CDR2 YYREEE (reference sequence). The CDR3 protein is CASSSTGRDEQYF. As DNA, the CDR3 is TGTGCCAGCAGCTCGACAGGACGCGACGAGCAGTACTTC.

CDR3 nucleotide sequence: TGTGCCAGCAGTCTGACTAGCGGGATGAACACCGGGGAGCTGTTTTTT. Amino acid sequence: CASSLTSGMNTGELFF. This chain joins TRBV2 and TRBJ2-2, with 11 bases fitting TRBD2. This CDR3 is 16 amino acids long. The ends lost 5 bases at V and 1 base at J; junction bases unmatched: 3. Per germline, CDR1 SNHLY and CDR2 FYNNEI. Full variable domain (rest looked up from reference TRBV2 and TRBJ2-2): EPEVTQTPSHQVTQMGQEVILRCVPISNHLYFYWYRQILGQKVEFLVSFYNNEISEKSEIFDDQFSVERPDGSNFTLKIRSTKLEDSAMYFCASSLTSGMNTGELFFGEGSRLTVL.

The J gene is TRBJ1-2, the V gene TRBV29-1; 7 positions match TRBD1. Germline V gives CDR1 SQVTM, CDR2 ANQGSEA. The CDR3 has 16 amino acids. J was trimmed by 4 bases and V by 4 bases; bases with no gene match: 15. CDR3 in amino acids: CSVVETQAQGGYGYTF. As DNA, the CDR3 is TGCAGCGTTGTTGAAACACAGGCCCAGGGGGGCTATGGCTACACCTTC. Full variable domain (remainder filled in from reference TRBV29-1 and TRBJ1-2): SAVISQKPSRDICQRGTSLTIQCQVDSQVTMMFWYRQQPGQSLTLIATANQGSEATYESGFVIDKFPISRPNLTFSTLTVSNMSPEDSSIYLCSVVETQAQGGYGYTFGSGTRLTVV.

CDR3 in DNA: TGTGCCAGCAGGAGGCAGGGGAACACCGGGGAGCTGTTTTTT. Translating it yields CASRRQGNTGELFF. This chain joins TRBV11-1 and TRBJ2-2, with D possibly TRBD1 on 5 matching bases. Trimming stripped 6 bases from V and 1 base from J, with 9 bases between. Germline assignment: CDR1 SGHAT and CDR2 FQDESV (reference sequence). The CDR3 contains 14 residues. The full variable domain, completed using reference TRBV11-1 and TRBJ2-2, is EAEVAQSPRYKITEKSQAVAFWCDPISGHATLYWYRQILGQGPELLVQFQDESVVDDSQLPKDRFSAERLKGVDSTLKIQPAELGDSAMYLCASRRQGNTGELFFGEGSRLTVL.

The chain carries TRBV28 and TRBJ1-2, with D possibly being TRBD1 (5 bases). The germline V and J ends were trimmed by 6 bases and 5 bases, with 7 bases remaining between them. CDR1 and CDR2 (germline): MDHEN, SYDVKM. The CDR3 totals 11 residues. The CDR3 is CASRKGYGYTF. CDR3 nucleotide sequence: TGTGCCAGCAGGAAGGGGTATGGCTACACCTTC.

The chain combines TRBV18 with TRBJ2-5; a possible D gene is TRBD1 (5 bases). V shed 4 bases and J shed 3 bases, with 9 bases lying between them. The CDR3 extends over 13 amino acids. Germline CDR1 is KGHSH and CDR2 is LQKENI. The CDR3 DNA sequence: TGTGCCAGCTCACTGGGGCTTGAAGAGACCCAGTACTTC. This translates into CASSLGLEETQYF.

The rearrangement uses TRBV6-5 and TRBJ1-1; 9 nucleotides match TRBD1. The junction had 9 bases not matched to a gene; V was cut back by 6 bases and J by 4 bases. The CDR3 has 15 residues. From germline, CDR1 is MNHEY and CDR2 SVGAGI. The CDR3 DNA follows: TGTGCCAGCAGGGACCGGGACAGGGTTGCCACTGAAGCTTTCTTT. This codes for CASRDRDRVATEAFF.

This chain joins TRBV6-5 and TRBJ2-3; 8 positions match TRBD1. J was trimmed by 4 bases and V by 4 bases; bases with no gene match: 7. This CDR3 has 15 residues. Germline V gives CDR1 MNHEY, CDR2 SVGAGI. The CDR3 loop reads CASSSGAGGADTQYF. The CDR3 coding sequence is TGTGCCAGCAGTTCTGGGGCAGGGGGCGCAGATACGCAGTATTTT.

This rearrangement joins TRBV5-4 to TRBJ2-5; D is unresolved. CDR1 is SGHNT and CDR2 is YYREEE in the germline V gene (reference sequence). The CDR3 runs to 13 residues. Trimming cost V 5 bases and J 0 bases, with 8 bases left between them. CDR3 loop: CASSFRDQETQYF. As DNA, the CDR3 is TGTGCCAGCAGTTTTCGGGACCAAGAGACCCAGTACTTC. Full variable domain (remainder filled in from reference TRBV5-4 and TRBJ2-5): ETGVTQSPTHLIKTRGQQVTLRCSSQSGHNTVSWYQQALGQGPQFIFQYYREEENGRGNFPPRFSGLQFPNYSSELNVNALELDDSALYLCASSFRDQETQYFGPGTRLLVL.

This clone was counted a few times. The chain is built from TRBV6-1 and TRBJ2-7; the match to TRBD2 covers 7 bases. Germline trimming cut 1 base from V and 5 bases from J; bases unmatched to any gene: 8. Germline values: CDR1 MNHNS, CDR2 SASEGT. The CDR3 loop spans 15 amino acids. CDR3 loop: CASSEGALGGNEQYF. CDR3 nucleotides: TGTGCCAGCAGTGAAGGAGCTCTGGGGGGGAACGAGCAGTACTTC.

This clone was counted between two and nine times. This sequence joins TRBV5-1 and TRBJ2-3; TRBD2 matches 8 bases. Germline CDR1 SGHRS, CDR2 YFSETQ. J gave up 0 bases and V 4 bases, and 10 bases lay outside the gene matches. This CDR3 contains 17 residues. In DNA form, the CDR3 reads TGCGCCAGCAGCCCGCCTTTACTAGCGGCTAGCACAGATACGCAGTATTTT. Protein product: CASSPPLLAASTDTQYF.